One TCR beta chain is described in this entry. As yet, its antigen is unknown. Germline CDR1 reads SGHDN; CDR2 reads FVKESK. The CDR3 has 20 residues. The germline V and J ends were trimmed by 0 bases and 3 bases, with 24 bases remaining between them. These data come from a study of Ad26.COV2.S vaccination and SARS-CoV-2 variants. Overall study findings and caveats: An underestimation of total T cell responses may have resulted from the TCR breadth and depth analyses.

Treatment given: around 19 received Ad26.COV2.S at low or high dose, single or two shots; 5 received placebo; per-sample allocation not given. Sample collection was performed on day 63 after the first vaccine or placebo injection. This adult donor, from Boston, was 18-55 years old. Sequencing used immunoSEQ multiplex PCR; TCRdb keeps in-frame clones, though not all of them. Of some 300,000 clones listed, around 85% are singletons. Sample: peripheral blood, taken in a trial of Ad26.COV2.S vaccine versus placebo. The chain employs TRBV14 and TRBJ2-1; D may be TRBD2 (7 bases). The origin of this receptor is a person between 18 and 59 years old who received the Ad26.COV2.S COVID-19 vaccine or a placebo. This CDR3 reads CASSQEEGGATLLYYNEQFF. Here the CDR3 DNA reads TGTGCCAGCAGCCAAGAAGAGGGGGGGGCTACACTCCTTTACTACAATGAGCAGTTCTTC.